This T cell receptor beta chain was sequenced during a study of shared clonotypes between healthy human individuals. Looked up from germline, CDR1 is LGHNA and CDR2 is YSLEER. With V trimmed by 0 bases and J by 2 bases, 6 bases remained unmatched. This CDR3 is built from 16 residues. Deep level was the assay's run setting. Assay used: immunoSEQ multiplex PCR; TCRdb lists only in-frame clones, some missing. The data show about 2 million clones, with approximately 94% seen just once and 0.9% to 1.3% held by the top ten. Naive CD8 isolation took CD45RO-negative cells positively selected for CCR7 and excluded terminally differentiated effector memory CD45RA+ cells.

This receptor was obtained from a man aged 18 to 30 in good health. Sequenced material: naive CD8+ T cells sorted from blood. The chain carries TRBV4-3 and TRBJ2-5; 7 nucleotides match TRBD1. The CDR3 DNA reads TGCGCCAGCAGCCAAGATGAGTGGGGACAGCAAGAGACCCAGTACTTC. This gives the protein CASSQDEWGQQETQYF.